These 30 T cell receptor beta chains share one sample of origin, sequenced in a study of T-cell reconstitution after alpha-beta-depleted transplantation in children. A library of TCRbeta sequences, prepared with unique molecular identifiers, was generated. Each CDR3 protein is one row after TCRdb ran MiXCR on the PCR reads. The sample has over 80,000 distinct CDR3 sequences, about a quarter seen once. Sample: PBMCs, taken before TCRalphabeta/CD19-depleted stem cell transplant. Source of these receptors: a boy aged 2-9 years with acute lymphoblastic leukemia, due to receive a stem cell transplant.

This clonotype occurred a few times. This chain connects TRBV12-3 or TRBV12-4 to TRBJ2-4; TRBD1 matches 8 bases. The ends lost 5 bases at V and 4 bases at J; junction bases unmatched: 10. The CDR3 length is 16 residues. The CDR3 coding sequence is TGTGCCAGCAGTCCTCCTGCCAGGACAGGGAAAAACATTCAGTACTTC. Translating it yields CASSPPARTGKNIQYF.

The rearrangement uses TRBV9 and TRBJ1-1; TRBD1 matches 7 bases. Unmatched junction bases numbered 2, after V lost 0 bases and J lost 0 bases. The CDR3 contains 15 residues. Germline CDR1 is SGDLS and CDR2 is YYNGEE. CDR3 in DNA: TGTGCCAGCAGCGTAGAGGGGGCTCTGAACACTGAAGCTTTCTTT. Translated, it gives CASSVEGALNTEAFF.

This chain uses TRBV5-8 with TRBJ2-1; D unclear. Trimming pared 1 base from V and 7 bases from J, leaving 6 bases between. The length of the CDR3 is 12 residues. CDR1 is SGHTS, CDR2 YDEGEE, per germline. The CDR3 nucleotides are TGTGCCAGCAGCTTGTGGCGAAATGAGCAGTTCTTC. It specifies CASSLWRNEQFF. The variable domain in full, completed from reference TRBV5-8 and TRBJ2-1, reads EAGVTQSPTHLIKTRGQQATLRCSPISGHTSVYWYQQALGLGLQFLLWYDEGEERNRGNFPPRFSGRQFPNYSSELNVNALELEDSALYLCASSLWRNEQFFGPGTRLTVL.

This clonotype has just a few counts. The rearrangement links TRBV29-1 to TRBJ1-2; 8 bases fit TRBD1. Germline CDR1 is SQVTM and CDR2 is ANQGSEA. The CDR3 has 12 amino acids. The junction had 5 bases not matched to a gene; V was cut back by 6 bases and J by 5 bases. The CDR3 region has the DNA TGCAGCGTAACACAGGGGGGATATGGCTACACCTTC. Its translation is CSVTQGGYGYTF.

Only a few counts were recorded for this clonotype. V gene TRBV7-2 combines with J gene TRBJ2-1; maybe TRBD1 (5 bases). From germline, CDR1 is SGHTA and CDR2 FQGNSA. CDR3 length equals 14 residues. V shed 8 bases and J shed 7 bases, with 18 bases lying between them. In nucleotides, the CDR3 is TGTGCCAGCTGCCCCGTAGGGGCGGAGAATGAGCAGTTCTTC. Translating it yields CASCPVGAENEQFF.

This clonotype was found a few times. The gene calls are TRBV20-1 and TRBJ2-5; D is ambiguous. V lost 6 bases, J lost 5 bases, and 7 bases lay in between. The CDR3 extends over 10 amino acids. CDR1 is DFQATT, CDR2 SNEGSKA, per germline (reference sequence). CDR3 DNA sequence: TGCAGTGCGACCGGGGAGACCCAGTACTTC. Translated, it gives CSATGETQYF.

This clonotype was seen at least ten times. V usage is TRBV5-1 and J usage is TRBJ1-1, with a tentative D call TRBD1 (5 bases). Trimming left V 3 bases short and J 3 bases short, with 9 bases between. The CDR3 spans 13 residues. Germline CDR1 and CDR2: SGHRS and YFSETQ. CDR3 nucleotide sequence: TGCGCCAGCAGCTCCATGGGGGACACTGAAGCTTTCTTT. Its translation: CASSSMGDTEAFF.

The rearrangement uses TRBV3-1 and TRBJ2-4, with D unresolved. The CDR3 sequence is 12 residues long. The germline gives CDR1 LGHDT, CDR2 YNNKEL (reference sequence). V was shortened by 4 bases and J by 5 bases, with 6 bases between the two germline ends. The CDR3 sequence: CASSLDQNIQYF. CDR3 DNA sequence: TGTGCCAGCAGCCTAGACCAAAACATTCAGTACTTC.

This clonotype was detected many times. CDR3 DNA: TGTGCCAGCAGTGAAGAGTCATATCACTATGGCTACACCTTC. This sequence encodes CASSEESYHYGYTF. The chain employs TRBV6-1 and TRBJ1-2; D unresolved. The germline V and J ends were trimmed by 1 base and 3 bases, with 9 bases remaining between them. CDR1 is MNHNS and CDR2 is SASEGT in the germline V gene. The CDR3 contains 14 residues.

This clonotype has just a few counts. The rearrangement links TRBV5-1 to TRBJ2-2; 11 bases are a match to TRBD1. J gave up 5 bases and V 4 bases, and 7 bases lay outside the gene matches. The germline CDR1 and CDR2 sequences are SGHRS and YFSETQ. The CDR3 spans 16 residues. The CDR3 here is CASSADRGRGTGELFF. CDR3 nucleotide sequence: TGCGCCAGCAGCGCGGACAGGGGGCGCGGGACCGGGGAGCTGTTTTTT.

The chain employs TRBV7-8 and TRBJ2-1; 14 positions match TRBD2. There are 18 residues in the CDR3. CDR1 is SGHVS, CDR2 FQNEAQ, per germline. Trimming took 1 base from V and 6 from J; bases not matched to a gene: 8. The CDR3 bases are TGTGCCAGCAGCTTAGGGCGGCCGGGGACTAGCGGGAGCAATGAGCAGTTCTTC. This sequence encodes CASSLGRPGTSGSNEQFF.

The gene calls are TRBV9 and TRBJ2-1; 11 bases agree with TRBD2. The CDR3 covers 16 residues. Germline CDR1 is SGDLS and CDR2 is YYNGEE. Trimming removed 0 bases from V and 5 bases from J; junction bases left unmatched: 4. CDR3 DNA sequence: TGTGCCAGCAGCGTAGAGGCTAGCGGGAGGAACAATGAGCAGTTCTTC. Residues: CASSVEASGRNNEQFF.

This clonotype was counted only a few times. The chain uses TRBV7-7 and TRBJ2-1; 16 positions agree with TRBD2. This CDR3 is built from 16 residues. Germline lookup yields CDR1 SSHAT and CDR2 FNYEAQ (reference sequence). The V gene end was trimmed by 3 bases and the J gene end by 9 bases; junction bases not matched to a gene: 5. The CDR3 DNA sequence: TGTGCCAGCAGCTTGGGACTAGCGGGAGGGGGTACTGAGCAGTTCTTC. Translated: CASSLGLAGGGTEQFF. Based on the CDR3 plus reference TRBV7-7 and TRBJ2-1, the full variable domain is GAGVSQSPRYKVTKRGQDVTLRCDPISSHATLYWYQQALGQGPEFLTYFNYEAQPDKSGLPSDRFSAERPEGSISTLTIQRTEQRDSAMYRCASSLGLAGGGTEQFFGPGTRLTVL.

A few counts support this clonotype. V and J are TRBV5-1 and TRBJ2-5; TRBD1 matches 8 bases. This CDR3 has 14 amino acids. The germline gives CDR1 SGHRS, CDR2 YFSETQ. Losses at the gene ends were 4 bases for V and 5 bases for J; bases not matched to a gene: 7. CDR3 protein: CASSRGQGGETQYF. The DNA of the CDR3 is TGCGCCAGCAGCCGTGGACAGGGAGGTGAGACCCAGTACTTC.

Of note for this clonotype: Just one base apart from a much larger clone, this may be a read error. The chain couples TRBV5-6 to TRBJ2-7; 8 bases are a match to TRBD1. Germline V gene lookup returns CDR1 SGHDT and CDR2 YYEEEE. CDR3 size: 14 residues. The CDR3 nucleotides are TGTGCCAACAGCCCGGACAGGGCGCCCTACGAGCAGTACTTC. It translates to CANSPDRAPYEQYF.

V usage is TRBV18 and J usage is TRBJ2-1; 8 bases map to TRBD2. This CDR3 is built from 16 residues. CDR1 and CDR2 (germline): KGHSH, LQKENI. V shed 6 bases, J shed 0 bases, and the junction held 7 bases outside the gene matches. The CDR3 nucleotides are TGTGCCAGCTCGCTCTTTAGCGGGGACTCCTACAATGAGCAGTTCTTC. It codes for CASSLFSGDSYNEQFF.

This chain links TRBV5-1 with TRBJ2-1, with 7 bases that match TRBD1. There are 15 residues in the CDR3. Germline V CDR1 and CDR2: SGHRS, YFSETQ. V was pared by 4 bases and J by 0 bases, with 4 bases of the junction left unmatched. Written as DNA, the CDR3 is TGCGCCAGCAGCCTGGGACAGAACTCCTACAATGAGCAGTTCTTC. It specifies CASSLGQNSYNEQFF.

The V gene is TRBV28, the J gene TRBJ2-3; 7 bases are a match to TRBD2. The CDR3 covers 14 residues. Germline lookup yields CDR1 MDHEN and CDR2 SYDVKM. The J segment lost 3 bases and the V segment lost 7 bases, leaving 7 bases of the junction unmatched. The CDR3 nucleotides are TGTGCCAGCATTCGTCTGGGGGGGACAGATACGCAGTATTTT. It is translated as CASIRLGGTDTQYF.

The sample holds a few counts of this clonotype. This may come from a read error, since a much larger clone is one base off. As the CDR3 is not closed by the conserved phenylalanine or tryptophan, this likely results from a read error. The rearrangement links TRBV15 to TRBJ1-2; D is possibly TRBD1 (5 bases). CDR1 and CDR2 from the germline V gene are LNHNV and YYDKDF (reference sequence). The V end lost 0 bases, the J end lost 6 bases, and 14 bases lay between the germline ends. The CDR3 loop spans 15 amino acids. The DNA for the CDR3 is TGTGCCACCAGCAGAGATATCAGGGATCATAATGGCTACACCTTA. As protein: CATSRDIRDHNGYTL.

The chain joins TRBV7-2 to TRBJ1-2, with no clear D. CDR1 and CDR2 from the germline V gene are SGHTA and FQGNSA. The CDR3 length is 14 residues. V lost 2 bases to trimming and J lost 4 bases, with 11 bases between them. This chain's CDR3 is CASSLHWDSYGYTF. CDR3 sequence (DNA): TGTGCCAGCAGCTTACACTGGGATTCCTATGGCTACACCTTC.

This chain links TRBV20-1 with TRBJ2-1; no definite D call. This CDR3 has 15 amino acids. Per germline, CDR1 DFQATT and CDR2 SNEGSKA (reference sequence). V lost 4 bases and J lost 2, with 15 bases in between. The chain's CDR3 is CSAMFKAITYNEQFF. The CDR3 bases are TGCAGTGCTATGTTTAAAGCTATCACCTACAATGAGCAGTTCTTC.

This chain links TRBV5-1 with TRBJ1-1, with D tentatively TRBD1 (6 bases). Germline V lookup: CDR1 SGHRS, CDR2 YFSETQ. The V end lost 4 bases, the J end lost 4 bases, and 14 bases lay between the germline ends. The CDR3 has 14 amino acids. The CDR3 is CASSQQGVGTEAFF. The CDR3 bases are TGCGCCAGCAGCCAACAGGGAGTAGGCACTGAAGCTTTCTTT.

This clonotype was detected many times. This chain uses TRBV27 with TRBJ2-5, with a tentative D call TRBD1 (6 bases). CDR1 MNHEY and CDR2 SMNVEV come from the germline V gene (reference sequence). This CDR3 is 15 amino acids long. V was pared by 6 bases and J by 6 bases, with 20 bases between. The CDR3 DNA reads TGTGCCAGCAGCCCCATGAGGACAGTTCTCCAGACCCAGTACTTC. Translation: CASSPMRTVLQTQYF.

This clonotype has a count of ten or more. This chain connects TRBV3-1 to TRBJ2-7; D tentatively reads TRBD1 or TRBD2 (5 bases each). The V and J ends lost 6 bases and 7 bases respectively, with 16 bases between them. There are 13 residues in the CDR3. The germline V gene has CDR1 LGHDT and CDR2 YNNKEL (reference sequence). The CDR3 DNA sequence: TGTGCCAGCAGGCACCTGGGGGAACAGGAGCAGTACTTC. Encoded protein: CASRHLGEQEQYF.

The rearrangement links TRBV20-1 to TRBJ1-2, with 11 bases that match TRBD1. Germline lookup yields CDR1 DFQATT and CDR2 SNEGSKA (reference sequence). J gave up 5 bases and V 1 base, and 6 bases lay outside the gene matches. This CDR3 comprises 15 residues. CDR3 coding DNA: TGCAGTGCTAGAGGAACGGACAGGGGGCTTTATGGCTACACCTTC. It is translated as CSARGTDRGLYGYTF.

The CDR3, as DNA: TGTGCCAGCAGTCTCCAGACTGTTAGCTCTGGAAACACCATATATTTT. Encoded protein: CASSLQTVSSGNTIYF. The V gene is TRBV28, the J gene TRBJ1-3; D is uncertain. V lost 5 bases and J 0 bases, leaving 14 bases between the germline ends. This CDR3 region has 16 residues. CDR1 is MDHEN, CDR2 SYDVKM, per germline.

The chain joins TRBV14 to TRBJ2-1; 9 bases match TRBD2. The CDR3 loop spans 20 amino acids. Trimming took 0 bases from V and 1 from J; bases not matched to a gene: 13. In germline, CDR1 is SGHDN, CDR2 FVKESK. The CDR3 region is CASSQDRLRREGRSYNEQFF. DNA of the CDR3: TGTGCCAGCAGCCAAGATCGTCTCCGGCGGGAGGGCAGGTCCTACAATGAGCAGTTCTTC.

This chain links TRBV9 with TRBJ2-2; 8 bases match TRBD2. CDR1 is SGDLS, CDR2 YYNGEE, per germline. V lost 4 bases and J lost 2; bases outside the gene matches: 13. There are 18 residues in the CDR3. CDR3 sequence (DNA): TGTGCCAGCAGCACCCGAACTAGCGGAGGGGCCAACACCGGGGAGCTGTTTTTT. Residues: CASSTRTSGGANTGELFF.

The chain couples TRBV6-6 to TRBJ1-1; D perhaps matches TRBD1 (6 bases). This CDR3 is 13 amino acids long. Germline assignment: CDR1 MNHNY and CDR2 SVGAGI (reference sequence). Trimming removed 7 bases from V and 5 bases from J, with 14 bases in between. The CDR3 DNA reads TGTGCCAGCAATCCCAGGGGAGGAACTGAAGCTTTCTTT. Encoded protein: CASNPRGGTEAFF.

This sequence joins TRBV7-8 and TRBJ2-7; TRBD2 aligns across 9 bases. The CDR3 totals 15 residues. Germline V gene data show CDR1 as SGHVS and CDR2 as FQNEAQ. V lost 5 bases, J lost 1 base, and 6 bases stayed unmatched. This CDR3 is CASSPTSGYSYEQYF. CDR3 sequence (DNA): TGTGCCAGCAGCCCCACTAGCGGGTATTCCTACGAGCAGTACTTC.